This T cell receptor beta chain was captured in a study of cytomegalovirus exposure and HLA in healthy donors. Notes on the study in general: In vitro assays verified that a few CMV-associated chains recognized CMV antigens specifically. Reportedly, a later analysis found an Asian-associated ancestry cluster had fewer N-insertions than the roughly 700-donor mean.

As for the donors, each was a healthy bone marrow donor. Comments on this clone: No antigen is known for it.

Losses at the gene ends were 4 bases for V and 5 bases for J; bases not matched to a gene: 10. The CDR3 extends over 15 amino acids. Germline V gives CDR1 MNHEY, CDR2 SVGAGI. It was with 60 Vbeta and 13 Jbeta primers that the PCR ran. Measured with immunoSEQ multiplex PCR; TCRdb has only the in-frame clones, and not every one. The table has some 200,000 clones, roughly 83% seen once; the top ten hold 0.71%. The chain joins TRBV6-5 to TRBJ2-7, with TRBD1 identical over 8 bases. The TCR was taken from a boy aged 2 to 9 in good health and CMV-seronegative. The sequencing input was PBMCs. CDR3 sequence reads: CASSSSRTGFHEQYF. CDR3 DNA: TGTGCCAGCAGTTCCTCCCGGACAGGGTTCCACGAGCAGTACTTC.